The sequence of this T cell receptor beta chain was determined in a study of T cell responses to AZD1222 COVID-19 vaccine. Here immunoSEQ multiplex PCR was the method, and the copy in TCRdb shows in-frame clones only, minus some. The sample consists of some 90,000 clones, 80% to 90% of them appearing once. Study conclusions and caveats: Reportedly, nearly half the spike-specific TCRs target unmutated variant regions. The peak T cell response came first, and repertoires were sampled only after it. Donors were mostly white British, more females; clonal diversity possibly underestimated.

For this clone: The antigen is unknown.

The ends were cut back, 3 bases at V and 7 bases at J, with 7 bases in the middle. CDR1 is SGHTA and CDR2 is FQGNSA in the germline V gene. This CDR3 is built from 12 residues. Source: peripheral blood, taken on day 0 of AZD1222 vaccination. This sequence originates from an adult in good health. The genes are TRBV7-2 and TRBJ2-1, with D unresolved. CDR3 in DNA: TGTGCCAGCAGCTTCCAGTGGAATGAGCAGTTCTTC. It codes for CASSFQWNEQFF.